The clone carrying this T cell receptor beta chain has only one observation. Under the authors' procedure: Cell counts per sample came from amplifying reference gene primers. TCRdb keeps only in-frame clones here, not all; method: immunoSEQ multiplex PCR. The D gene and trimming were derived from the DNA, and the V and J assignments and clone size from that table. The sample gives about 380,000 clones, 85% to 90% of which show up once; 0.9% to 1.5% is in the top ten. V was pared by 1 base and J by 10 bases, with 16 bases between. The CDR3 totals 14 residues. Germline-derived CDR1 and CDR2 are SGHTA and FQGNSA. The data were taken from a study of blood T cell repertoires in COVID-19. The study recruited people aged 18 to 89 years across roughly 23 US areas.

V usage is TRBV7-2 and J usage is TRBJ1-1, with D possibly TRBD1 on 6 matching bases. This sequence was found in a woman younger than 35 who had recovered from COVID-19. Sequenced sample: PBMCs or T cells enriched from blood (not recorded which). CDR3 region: CASSLGGQGIGAFF. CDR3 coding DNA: TGTGCCAGCAGCTTAGGGGGGCAGGGAATAGGAGCTTTCTTT.